Listed below are T cell receptor beta chains from one sample, sequenced in a study of cytomegalovirus exposure and HLA in healthy donors. Generated by immunoSEQ multiplex PCR, the TCRdb table keeps only in-frame clones and is missing some. The listing contains 220,000 or so clones. The sequencing input was PBMCs. The receptors here all came from a girl aged 2 to 9 in good health and CMV-seropositive. The CDR3 runs from the conserved cysteine through the conserved F or W. D genes are given only for firm matches.

TRBJ2-1 | . | TRBV7-2 | TGTGCCAGCAGCCCCCAAGCCGGGAACTCCAATGAGCAGTTCTTC | CASSPQAGNSNEQFF
TRBJ2-7 | TRBD1 | TRBV6-5 | TGTGCCAGCTCCGGGACAGTAGACGGCTCCTACGAGCAGTACTTC | CASSGTVDGSYEQYF
TRBJ2-7 | . | TRBV6-1 | TGTGCCAGCAGAGCTCAGGGATGGCACTACGAGCAGTACTTC | CASRAQGWHYEQYF
TRBJ2-7 | TRBD2 | TRBV6-1 | TGTGCCAGCGAGCGGGGAGCAGGACCGACCTACGAGCAGTACTTC | CASERGAGPTYEQYF
TRBJ2-7 | TRBD1 | TRBV5-4 | TGTGCCAGCAGCTGGGGGACAGCCCCTACCTACGAGCAGTACTTC | CASSWGTAPTYEQYF
TRBJ2-5 | . | TRBV11-3 | TGTGCCAGCAGCTTATCCCGACAGTCTCAAGAGACCCAGTACTTC | CASSLSRQSQETQYF
TRBJ2-7 | . | TRBV5-5 | TGTGCCAGCAGTCCGGTGGTGTCCTCTTACGAGCAGTACTTC | CASSPVVSSYEQYF
TRBJ1-1 | TRBD1 | TRBV19 | TGTGCCAGTAGTCAGAGGGGGCAGGGAGCTTTCTTT | CASSQRGQGAFF
TRBJ2-7 | . | TRBV5-1 | TGCGCCAGCAGCTTGGCCTTGGACGGGAGCTCCTACGAGCAGTACTTC | CASSLALDGSSYEQYF
TRBJ2-7 | . | TRBV6-5 | TGTGCCAGCAGTTACCCGGGACAAACGGGGGAGCAGTACTTC | CASSYPGQTGEQYF
TRBJ2-7 | . | TRBV7-3 | TGTGCCAGCAGCTTAAACGGCTACGAGCAGTACTTC | CASSLNGYEQYF
TRBJ1-3 | TRBD1 | TRBV19 | TGTGCCAGTAGTATAAGTACAGGGGGCACTGGAAACACCATATATTTT | CASSISTGGTGNTIYF
TRBJ1-1 | TRBD1 | TRBV7-2 | TGTGCCAGCAGCGTCACAGGGGAAAGAAGGAACACTGAAGCTTTCTTT | CASSVTGERRNTEAFF
TRBJ1-1 | . | TRBV6-6 | TGTGCCAGCATCGGAGCGGGGGACACTGAAGCTTTCTTT | CASIGAGDTEAFF
TRBJ2-4 | TRBD2 | TRBV19 | TGTGCCAGTAGTATTGGGTTGCGGGAGGGCCTAAGAGCCAAAAACATTCAGTACTTC | CASSIGLREGLRAKNIQYF
TRBJ2-3 | TRBD1 | TRBV27 | TGTGCCAGCAATGACAGGGAGCGAGAAGATACGCAGTATTTT | CASNDREREDTQYF
TRBJ1-2 | . | TRBV7-9 | TGTGCCAGCAGCTCAACCGGAATTGAGGATGGCTACACCTTC | CASSSTGIEDGYTF
TRBJ2-7 | . | TRBV7-7 | TGTGCCAGCAGCTTGACACCGGTGGAGCAGTACTTC | CASSLTPVEQYF
TRBJ2-7 | . | TRBV5-1 | TGCGCCAGCAGCCTAAATGATTACGAGCAGTACTTC | CASSLNDYEQYF
TRBJ2-7 | . | TRBV4-1 | TGCGCCAGCAGCCAACAGGGGATCGGCTACGAGCAGTACTTC | CASSQQGIGYEQYF
TRBJ1-2 | TRBD1 | TRBV7-9 | TGTGCCAGCAGGTTTCCCACAGGGGCCTCCTACCAGGGCTATGGCTACACCTTC | CASRFPTGASYQGYGYTF
TRBJ1-2 | . | TRBV25-1 | TGTGCCAGCAGGGGACATCGCTATGGCTACACCTTC | CASRGHRYGYTF
TRBJ2-1 | TRBD2 | TRBV28 | TGTGCCAGCAGTACCGGCGGGGGAGGACATGAGCAGTTCTTC | CASSTGGGGHEQFF
TRBJ2-1 | . | TRBV7-9 | TGTGCCAGCAGCGGGGACTGGAACAATGAGCAGTTCTTC | CASSGDWNNEQFF
TRBJ1-5 | . | TRBV11-2 | TGTGCCTGTTCCTATAGCAATCAGCCCCAGCATTTT | CACSYSNQPQHF
TRBJ1-2 | TRBD1 | TRBV6-1 | TGTGCCAGCAGTGATCGGGACAGGGAGGGTGAGGGCTACACCTTC | CASSDRDREGEGYTF
TRBJ2-7 | TRBD2 | TRBV28 | TGTGCCAGCAGGGGCGGGAGCACGGGGGAGCAGTACTTC | CASRGGSTGEQYF
TRBJ1-5 | . | TRBV27 | TGTGCCTCGAAAGCCGAGGGCTTCTACAATCAGCCCCAGCATTTT | CASKAEGFYNQPQHF
TRBJ2-3 | . | TRBV28 | TGTGCCAGCAGTTTTCGGGGAGCAGATACGCAGTATTTT | CASSFRGADTQYF
TRBJ1-4 | . | TRBV19 | TGTGCCAGTAGTAGTAACAGGGAAAAACTGTTTTTT | CASSSNREKLFF
TRBJ2-7 | . | TRBV14 | TGTGCCAGCAGAGGCGACAAATCCTACGAGCAGTACTTC | CASRGDKSYEQYF
TRBJ1-5 | . | TRBV6-1 | TGTGCCAGCAGTGTGGTCAGGGCCAAGCCCCAGCATTTT | CASSVVRAKPQHF